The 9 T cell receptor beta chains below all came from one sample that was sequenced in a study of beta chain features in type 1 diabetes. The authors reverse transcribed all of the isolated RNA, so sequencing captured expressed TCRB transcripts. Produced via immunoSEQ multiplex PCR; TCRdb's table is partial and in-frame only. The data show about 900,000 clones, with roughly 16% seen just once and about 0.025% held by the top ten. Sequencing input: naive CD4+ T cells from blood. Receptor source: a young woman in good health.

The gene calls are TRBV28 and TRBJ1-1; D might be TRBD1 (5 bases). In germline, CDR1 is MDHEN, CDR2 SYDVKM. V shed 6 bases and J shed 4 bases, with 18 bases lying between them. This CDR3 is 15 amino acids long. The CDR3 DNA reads TGTGCCAGCAGCCTAAGTTCTGGGGGTGTCACTGAAGCTTTCTTT. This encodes CASSLSSGGVTEAFF.

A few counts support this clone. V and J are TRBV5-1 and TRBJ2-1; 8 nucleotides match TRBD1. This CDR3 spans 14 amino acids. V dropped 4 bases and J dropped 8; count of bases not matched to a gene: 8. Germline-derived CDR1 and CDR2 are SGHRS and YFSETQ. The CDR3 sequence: CASSLGQGTDEQFF. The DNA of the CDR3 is TGCGCCAGCAGCCTTGGACAGGGTACGGATGAGCAGTTCTTC.

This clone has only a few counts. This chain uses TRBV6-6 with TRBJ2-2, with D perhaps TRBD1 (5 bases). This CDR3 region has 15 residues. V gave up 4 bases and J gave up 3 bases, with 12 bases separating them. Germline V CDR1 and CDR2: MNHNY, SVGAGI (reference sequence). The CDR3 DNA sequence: TGTGCCAGCAGTTTTCAGGGCTTGGACACCGGGGAGCTGTTTTTT. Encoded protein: CASSFQGLDTGELFF.

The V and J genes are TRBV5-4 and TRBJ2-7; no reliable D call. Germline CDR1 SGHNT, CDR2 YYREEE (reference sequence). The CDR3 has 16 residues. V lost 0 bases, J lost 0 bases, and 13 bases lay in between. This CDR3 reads CASSLGVRSSSYEQYF. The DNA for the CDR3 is TGTGCCAGCAGCTTGGGGGTTCGATCGAGCTCCTACGAGCAGTACTTC.

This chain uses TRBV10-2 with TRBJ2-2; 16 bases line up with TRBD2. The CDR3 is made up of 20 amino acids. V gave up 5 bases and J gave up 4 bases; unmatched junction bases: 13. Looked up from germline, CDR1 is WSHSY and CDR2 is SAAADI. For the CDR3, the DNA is TGCGCCAGCAGTTACCCGCCGGGACTAGCGGGAGGGCGCGCCACCGGGGAGCTGTTTTTT. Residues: CASSYPPGLAGGRATGELFF.

CDR3 DNA sequence: TGTGCCAGCAGCCATTTGGGACAGGGTCCCCGGAATGGGTTCTTC. Its protein is CASSHLGQGPRNGFF. The rearrangement joins TRBV11-2 to TRBJ2-1; TRBD1 matches 9 bases. This CDR3 region has 15 residues. Trimming removed 5 bases from V and 15 bases from J; junction bases left unmatched: 17. Germline V gene data show CDR1 as SGHAT and CDR2 as FQNNGV.

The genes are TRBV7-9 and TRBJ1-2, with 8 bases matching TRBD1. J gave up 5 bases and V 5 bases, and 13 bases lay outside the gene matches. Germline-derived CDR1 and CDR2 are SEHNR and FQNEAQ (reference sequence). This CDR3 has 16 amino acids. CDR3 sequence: CASSRAGQAPSYGYTF. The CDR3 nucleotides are TGTGCCAGCAGCCGCGCGGGACAGGCGCCGAGTTATGGCTACACCTTC.

CDR3 DNA sequence: TGTGCCAGCAGCTTTAATAGCGGAGGCACAGATACGCAGTATTTT. Amino acid sequence: CASSFNSGGTDTQYF. The V gene is TRBV11-2, the J gene TRBJ2-3; D possibly corresponds to TRBD2 (6 bases). Germline V gives CDR1 SGHAT, CDR2 FQNNGV. The CDR3 is made up of 15 amino acids. V shed 3 bases and J shed 1 base, with 11 bases lying between them.

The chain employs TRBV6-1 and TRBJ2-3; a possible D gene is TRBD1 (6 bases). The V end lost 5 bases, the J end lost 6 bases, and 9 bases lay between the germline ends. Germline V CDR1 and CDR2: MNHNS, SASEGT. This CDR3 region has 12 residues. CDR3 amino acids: CASSQGRDTQYF. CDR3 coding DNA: TGTGCCAGCAGTCAGGGGCGGGATACGCAGTATTTT.